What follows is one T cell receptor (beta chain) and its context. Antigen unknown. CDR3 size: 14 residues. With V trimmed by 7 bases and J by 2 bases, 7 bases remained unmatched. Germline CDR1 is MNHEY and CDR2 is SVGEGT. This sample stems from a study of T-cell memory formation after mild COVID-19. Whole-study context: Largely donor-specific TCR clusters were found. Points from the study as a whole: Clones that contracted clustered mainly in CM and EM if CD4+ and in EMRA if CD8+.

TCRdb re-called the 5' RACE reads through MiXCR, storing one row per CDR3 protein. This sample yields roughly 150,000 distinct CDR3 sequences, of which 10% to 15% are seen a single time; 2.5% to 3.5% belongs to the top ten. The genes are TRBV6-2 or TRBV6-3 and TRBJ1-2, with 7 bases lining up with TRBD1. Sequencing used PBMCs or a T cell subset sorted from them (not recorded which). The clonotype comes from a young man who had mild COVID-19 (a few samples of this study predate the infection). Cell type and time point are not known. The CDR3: CASTEPRGNYGYTF. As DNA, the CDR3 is TGTGCCAGCACCGAACCCAGGGGGAACTATGGCTACACCTTC.